The 17 T cell receptor beta chains below come from one sample, sequenced in a study of blood T cell repertoires in COVID-19. This table comes from immunoSEQ multiplex PCR, and its TCRdb copy is limited to in-frame clones, with some not included. The sample carries fewer than 400,000 clones, around 92% recorded once. Sequenced sample: PBMCs or T cells enriched from blood (not recorded which). The receptor set was obtained from a woman aged 25 to 39 who had recovered from COVID-19.

V is TRBV19 and J is TRBJ1-2; D gene ambiguous. Trimming took off 1 base at V and 8 bases at J, with 14 bases between the two ends. CDR3 length: 14 residues. Germline values: CDR1 LNHDA, CDR2 SQIVND (reference sequence). The CDR3 region is CASSIGEASTGYTF. Written as DNA, the CDR3 is TGTGCCAGTAGTATAGGAGAGGCCAGTACCGGCTACACCTTC. Drawing the rest from reference TRBV19 and TRBJ1-2, the complete variable domain is DGGITQSPKYLFRKEGQNVTLSCEQNLNHDAMYWYRQDPGQGLRLIYYSQIVNDFQKGDIAEGYSVSREKKESFPLTVTSAQKNPTAFYLCASSIGEASTGYTFGSGTRLTVV.

This sequence joins TRBV5-1 and TRBJ2-3; 9 nucleotides match TRBD1. Germline V gene data show CDR1 as SGHRS and CDR2 as YFSETQ. The J segment lost 4 bases and the V segment lost 4 bases, leaving 1 base of the junction unmatched. The CDR3 sequence is 13 residues long. This chain's CDR3 is CASSRDRADTQYF. CDR3 nucleotide sequence: TGCGCCAGCAGCCGGGACAGGGCAGATACGCAGTATTTT.

This chain connects TRBV12-5 to TRBJ1-1; 9 nucleotides match TRBD1. Trimming took 0 bases from V and 1 from J; bases not matched to a gene: 0. The germline V gene has CDR1 LGHNT and CDR2 FRNRAP. The CDR3 is 15 residues long. The CDR3 sequence: CASGLVQGANTEAFF. CDR3 DNA: TGTGCTAGTGGTTTGGTACAGGGGGCGAACACTGAAGCTTTCTTT.

This rearrangement joins TRBV29-1 to TRBJ1-3; D is possibly TRBD1 (5 bases). Trimming left V 4 bases short and J 0 bases short, with 13 bases between. CDR1 is SQVTM and CDR2 is ANQGSEA in the germline V gene. This CDR3 comprises 15 residues. The CDR3 here is CSVAAGQYSGNTIYF. The DNA for the CDR3 is TGCAGCGTTGCCGCAGGGCAATACTCTGGAAACACCATATATTTT.

The chain uses TRBV30 and TRBJ2-1; 7 bases align to TRBD2. V shed 5 bases, J shed 9 bases, and the junction held 13 bases outside the gene matches. This CDR3 contains 14 residues. Per germline, CDR1 GTSNPN and CDR2 SVGIG (reference sequence). DNA for the CDR3: TGTGCCTGGGGAGAGGGAGGGTGGCTCGCTGAGCAGTTCTTC. Its protein product is CAWGEGGWLAEQFF.

This chain links TRBV6-6 with TRBJ1-5; perhaps TRBD1 as D (5 bases). V lost 6 bases to trimming and J lost 0 bases, with 12 bases between them. The CDR3 is 15 residues long. Germline CDR1 is MNHNY and CDR2 is SVGAGI (reference sequence). The CDR3 sequence is CASRSDSYSNQPQHF. Here the CDR3 DNA reads TGTGCCAGCAGATCCGACAGTTATAGCAATCAGCCCCAGCATTTT.

The V and J genes are TRBV6-5 and TRBJ1-1, with TRBD1 identical over 8 bases. The ends lost 4 bases at V and 6 bases at J; junction bases unmatched: 4. Germline-derived CDR1 and CDR2 are MNHEY and SVGAGI. This CDR3 has 13 residues. CDR3 sequence: CASSSPGGAEAFF. CDR3 DNA: TGTGCCAGCAGTTCCCCAGGGGGCGCTGAAGCTTTCTTT.

This clone was seen a single time. This chain links TRBV6-5 with TRBJ2-5, with 9 nucleotides matching TRBD2. After removal of 9 bases from V and 5 bases from J, the junction contained 7 bases not matched to a gene. CDR1 and CDR2 (germline): MNHEY, SVGAGI. This CDR3 has 13 residues. The CDR3 bases are TGTGCCAGTAGCGGGAGCAGGGGGGAGACCCAGTACTTC. It is translated as CASSGSRGETQYF.

V is TRBV29-1 and J is TRBJ1-6; D might be TRBD1 (6 bases). CDR1 and CDR2 from the germline V gene are SQVTM and ANQGSEA. The CDR3 runs 14 residues. Trimming cost V 5 bases and J 3 bases, with 11 bases left between them. The CDR3 sequence is CSVLAGDYNSPLHF. The CDR3, as DNA: TGCAGCGTTCTGGCAGGGGACTATAATTCACCCCTCCACTTT. Full variable domain (remainder filled in from reference TRBV29-1 and TRBJ1-6): SAVISQKPSRDICQRGTSLTIQCQVDSQVTMMFWYRQQPGQSLTLIATANQGSEATYESGFVIDKFPISRPNLTFSTLTVSNMSPEDSSIYLCSVLAGDYNSPLHFGNGTRLTVT.

The chain has TRBV6-4 and TRBJ1-3; a possible D gene is TRBD1 (5 bases). Trimming cost V 3 bases and J 0 bases, with 18 bases left between them. This CDR3 has 18 residues. The germline V gene encodes CDR1 MRHNA and CDR2 SNTAGT. The CDR3 sequence is CASSENPWDFDSGNTIYF. In DNA form, the CDR3 reads TGTGCCAGCAGTGAGAACCCCTGGGACTTCGACTCTGGAAACACCATATATTTT.

The chain links TRBV11-2 to TRBJ1-6; D uncertain. V was shortened by 1 base and J by 0 bases, with 7 bases between the two germline ends. Germline V gene data show CDR1 as SGHAT and CDR2 as FQNNGV. CDR3 size: 16 residues. DNA of the CDR3: TGTGCCAGCAGCTTAGGCGGCGGCTCCTATAATTCACCCCTCCACTTT. As protein: CASSLGGGSYNSPLHF. Filled out from reference TRBV11-2 and TRBJ1-6, the complete variable domain reads EAGVAQSPRYKIIEKRQSVAFWCNPISGHATLYWYQQILGQGPKLLIQFQNNGVVDDSQLPKDRFSAERLKGVDSTLKIQPAKLEDSAVYLCASSLGGGSYNSPLHFGNGTRLTVT.

The chain uses TRBV13 and TRBJ2-7, with 9 bases lining up with TRBD2. From germline, CDR1 is PRHDT and CDR2 FYEKMQ (reference sequence). The CDR3 covers 15 residues. With 5 bases clipped from V and 4 bases from J, the junction kept 9 bases outside the gene matches. The CDR3 region has the DNA TGTGCCAGCAGCATCCGGCTTAGCGGGAGTTACGAGCAGTACTTC. This translates into CASSIRLSGSYEQYF.

This clone was picked up one time. The CDR3 is CASRAGGNTEAFF. Here the CDR3 DNA reads TGTGCCAGTAGGGCAGGGGGCAACACTGAAGCTTTCTTT. The rearrangement links TRBV19 to TRBJ1-1; TRBD1 aligns across 8 bases. Per the germline V gene, CDR1 is LNHDA and CDR2 is SQIVND (reference sequence). The CDR3 length is 13 residues. V shed 6 bases and J 2 bases; nucleotides not matched to a gene: 2.

This clone was recorded only once. This sequence joins TRBV24-1 and TRBJ2-5, with 7 bases that match TRBD1. J was trimmed by 5 bases and V by 3 bases; bases with no gene match: 8. The CDR3 is 15 amino acids. Germline CDR1 and CDR2: KGHDR and SFDVKD. CDR3 residues: CATSDHRQGSETQYF. In DNA, the CDR3 is TGTGCCACCAGTGATCACCGACAGGGTTCGGAGACCCAGTACTTC.

This chain links TRBV27 with TRBJ1-6, with 9 bases aligning to TRBD1. V dropped 3 bases and J dropped 7; count of bases not matched to a gene: 4. The CDR3 sequence is 15 residues long. Germline V lookup: CDR1 MNHEY, CDR2 SMNVEV (reference sequence). The CDR3 is CASSFAGTGNSPLHF. CDR3 nucleotides: TGTGCCAGCAGTTTCGCCGGGACAGGGAATTCACCCCTCCACTTT.

The chain links TRBV6-6 to TRBJ1-5, with D hard to call. Germline-derived CDR1 and CDR2 are MNHNY and SVGAGI (reference sequence). The CDR3 extends over 14 amino acids. V gave up 8 bases and J gave up 0 bases, with 11 bases separating them. CDR3 residues: CASSGGNSNQPQHF. The CDR3 DNA follows: TGTGCCAGCTCAGGAGGAAATAGCAATCAGCCCCAGCATTTT.

The chain carries TRBV2 and TRBJ1-1, with D possibly being TRBD1 (6 bases). The germline V gene encodes CDR1 SNHLY and CDR2 FYNNEI. Deletions cut 6 bases from V and 0 bases from J, with 11 bases between. The CDR3 is 14 amino acids. This chain's CDR3 is CASSMDSLNTEAFF. For the CDR3, the DNA is TGTGCCAGCAGCATGGACAGCCTGAACACTGAAGCTTTCTTT.